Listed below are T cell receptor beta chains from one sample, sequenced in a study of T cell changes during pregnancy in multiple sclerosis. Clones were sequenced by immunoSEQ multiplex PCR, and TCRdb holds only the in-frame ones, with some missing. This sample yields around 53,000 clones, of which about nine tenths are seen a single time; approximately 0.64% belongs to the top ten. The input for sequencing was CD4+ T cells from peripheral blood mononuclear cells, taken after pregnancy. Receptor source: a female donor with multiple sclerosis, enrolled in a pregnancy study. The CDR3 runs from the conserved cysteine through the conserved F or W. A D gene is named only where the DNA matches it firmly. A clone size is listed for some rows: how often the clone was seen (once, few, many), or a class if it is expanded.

CDR3: CASSPWTGNEKLFF
DNA: TGTGCCAGCTCACCATGGACAGGGAACGAAAAACTGTTTTTT
D: TRBD1
J: TRBJ1-4
size: NA
length: 14
V: TRBV18

CDR3: CASARGRDTEAFF
DNA: TGTGCCAGTGCCAGGGGTCGGGACACTGAAGCTTTCTTT
D: NA
J: TRBJ1-1
size: NA
length: 13
V: TRBV19

CDR3: CASSLSSRPRDGYTF
DNA: TGTGCCAGCAGCTTATCCTCCCGGCCCCGGGATGGCTACACCTTC
D: NA
J: TRBJ1-2
size: NA
length: 15
V: TRBV7-3

CDR3: CASSAGTGLGGYTF
DNA: TGTGCCAGCAGTGCCGGGACAGGGTTAGGAGGCTACACCTTC
D: TRBD1
J: TRBJ1-2
size: NA
length: 14
V: TRBV6-1

CDR3: CASSAQTRSPTGELFF
DNA: TGTGCCAGCAGCGCCCAGACTAGGTCTCCCACCGGGGAGCTGTTTTTT
D: NA
J: TRBJ2-2
size: NA
length: 16
V: TRBV9

CDR3: CASSWSPGQGRNEQYF
DNA: TGTGCCAGCAGCTGGTCCCCGGGACAGGGAAGGAACGAGCAGTACTTC
D: TRBD1
J: TRBJ2-7
size: NA
length: 16
V: TRBV7-2

CDR3: CASSIIGTVNYGYTF
DNA: TGTGCCAGTAGTATAATAGGGACAGTCAACTATGGCTACACCTTC
D: TRBD1
J: TRBJ1-2
size: once
length: 15
V: TRBV19

CDR3: CASSELAGAPNEQFF
DNA: TGTGCCAGCAGTGAACTAGCGGGGGCCCCCAATGAGCAGTTCTTC
D: TRBD2
J: TRBJ2-1
size: NA
length: 15
V: TRBV6-1

CDR3: CACGGLQETQYF
DNA: TGTGCTTGCGGAGGACTCCAAGAGACCCAGTACTTC
D: NA
J: TRBJ2-5
size: once
length: 12
V: TRBV6-5

CDR3: CASSDYRDTEAFF
DNA: TGTGCCAGCTCAGACTACCGGGACACTGAAGCTTTCTTT
D: NA
J: TRBJ1-1
size: NA
length: 13
V: TRBV18

CDR3: CASSLQGYNEQFF
DNA: TGTGCCAGCAGCCTCCAGGGGTACAATGAGCAGTTCTTC
D: NA
J: TRBJ2-1
size: NA
length: 13
V: TRBV14

CDR3: CASSPPSRRDTEAFF
DNA: TGTGCCAGCTCACCACCGTCCAGACGGGACACTGAAGCTTTCTTT
D: NA
J: TRBJ1-1
size: NA
length: 15
V: TRBV18

CDR3: CASSLVPILGTASYEQYF
DNA: TGTGCCAGCAGCTTAGTTCCAATCCTGGGGACAGCATCCTACGAGCAGTACTTC
D: TRBD1
J: TRBJ2-7
size: NA
length: 18
V: TRBV7-2

CDR3: CASSTDRNGNQPQHF
DNA: TGTGCCAGCAGCACCGACAGGAACGGCAATCAGCCCCAGCATTTT
D: NA
J: TRBJ1-5
size: NA
length: 15
V: TRBV6-5

CDR3: CASSPPRGSREQYF
DNA: TGTGCCAGCAGCCCACCTAGGGGGTCGCGGGAGCAGTACTTC
D: NA
J: TRBJ2-7
size: NA
length: 14
V: TRBV6-5

CDR3: CASTRTGGTGELFF
DNA: TGTGCCAGCACCAGGACAGGGGGCACCGGGGAGCTGTTTTTT
D: TRBD1
J: TRBJ2-2
size: NA
length: 14
V: TRBV7-9

CDR3: CASSAEVRGGYGYTF
DNA: TGTGCCAGTAGTGCAGAAGTAAGGGGCGGCTATGGCTACACCTTC
D: NA
J: TRBJ1-2
size: NA
length: 15
V: TRBV19

CDR3: CASSREGEDYEQYF
DNA: TGCGCCAGCAGCCGGGAAGGGGAGGACTACGAGCAGTACTTC
D: NA
J: TRBJ2-7
size: NA
length: 14
V: TRBV4-3

CDR3: CASRVMTLGGNTEAFF
DNA: TGTGCCAGCAGGGTGATGACGCTGGGGGGGAACACTGAAGCTTTCTTT
D: NA
J: TRBJ1-1
size: NA
length: 16
V: TRBV7-2

CDR3: CATSGRVGDVIERLYGYTF
DNA: TGTGCCACCAGCGGTCGGGTAGGAGACGTTATAGAACGGCTCTATGGCTACACCTTC
D: NA
J: TRBJ1-2
size: NA
length: 19
V: TRBV15

CDR3: CASSYRGEQPQHF
DNA: TGTGCCAGCAGCTATAGAGGAGAACAGCCCCAGCATTTT
D: NA
J: TRBJ1-5
size: NA
length: 13
V: TRBV7-2

CDR3: CASSSGQNTEAFF
DNA: TGTGCCAGCAGTTCGGGACAGAACACTGAAGCTTTCTTT
D: NA
J: TRBJ1-1
size: NA
length: 13
V: TRBV5-4

CDR3: CASSLGDRDQETQYF
DNA: TGTGCCAGCAGCTTAGGGGACAGGGATCAAGAGACCCAGTACTTC
D: TRBD1
J: TRBJ2-5
size: NA
length: 15
V: TRBV7-2

CDR3: CATGGGTEAFF
DNA: TGTGCCACCGGGGGGGGGACTGAAGCTTTCTTT
D: NA
J: TRBJ1-1
size: NA
length: 11
V: TRBV10-3

CDR3: CASSLDTPLSGYTF
DNA: TGTGCCAGCAGTCTGGACACCCCGCTGTCCGGCTACACCTTC
D: NA
J: TRBJ1-2
size: NA
length: 14
V: TRBV6-1

CDR3: CASREPAAFFVKSPYEQYF
DNA: TGTGCCAGCAGGGAGCCCGCAGCGTTCTTTGTAAAGAGCCCCTACGAGCAGTACTTC
D: NA
J: TRBJ2-7
size: NA
length: 19
V: TRBV2

CDR3: CASSDYGGPTDTQYF
DNA: TGTGCCAGCAGTGATTACGGCGGGCCCACAGATACGCAGTATTTT
D: NA
J: TRBJ2-3
size: NA
length: 15
V: TRBV2

CDR3: CASSSTGTGYTF
DNA: TGTGCCAGCAGCTCAACAGGGACGGGCTACACCTTC
D: NA
J: TRBJ1-2
size: NA
length: 12
V: TRBV7-2

CDR3: CASWGLSNQPQHF
DNA: TGTGCCAGTTGGGGGCTTAGCAATCAGCCCCAGCATTTT
D: NA
J: TRBJ1-5
size: NA
length: 13
V: TRBV19

CDR3: CASSLGTVPYNEQFF
DNA: TGTGCCAGCAGCCTCGGGACAGTCCCATACAATGAGCAGTTCTTC
D: TRBD1
J: TRBJ2-1
size: NA
length: 15
V: TRBV5-4

CDR3: CASSVAAASYEQYF
DNA: TGTGCCAGCAGCGTAGCGGCGGCTTCCTACGAGCAGTACTTC
D: NA
J: TRBJ2-7
size: NA
length: 14
V: TRBV9

CDR3: CASSQDDSQGYEQYF
DNA: TGTGCCAGCAGCCAAGACGACAGTCAAGGCTACGAGCAGTACTTC
D: NA
J: TRBJ2-7
size: NA
length: 15
V: TRBV4-2

CDR3: CASSLVPPTSLADTQYF
DNA: TGTGCCAGCAGCTTGGTTCCCCCAACTAGCCTCGCAGATACGCAGTATTTT
D: NA
J: TRBJ2-3
size: NA
length: 17
V: TRBV5-6

CDR3: CASSVSAQSNTEAFF
DNA: TGTGCCAGCAGCGTATCTGCACAGTCGAACACTGAAGCTTTCTTT
D: NA
J: TRBJ1-1
size: NA
length: 15
V: TRBV9

CDR3: CASSEIPGQTNTGELFF
DNA: TGTGCCAGCAGTGAGATCCCGGGACAGACGAACACCGGGGAGCTGTTTTTT
D: TRBD1
J: TRBJ2-2
size: few
length: 17
V: TRBV2

CDR3: CASRSDGVTQYF
DNA: TGTGCCAGCAGATCGGACGGGGTGACCCAGTACTTC
D: NA
J: TRBJ2-5
size: NA
length: 12
V: TRBV6-1

CDR3: CASSAGTENYEQYF
DNA: TGTGCCAGCAGCGCCGGGACAGAAAACTACGAGCAGTACTTC
D: TRBD1
J: TRBJ2-7
size: NA
length: 14
V: TRBV5-4

CDR3: CASGRQGGLFF
DNA: TGTGCTAGTGGTCGACAGGGTGGGCTGTTTTTT
D: TRBD1
J: TRBJ2-2
size: NA
length: 11
V: TRBV12-5

CDR3: CASATRRGIVSPLHF
DNA: TGTGCCTCAGCAACCCGGCGGGGAATCGTTTCACCCCTCCACTTT
D: NA
J: TRBJ1-6
size: NA
length: 15
V: TRBV30

CDR3: CASSPPDRWPTEAFF
DNA: TGTGCCAGCTCACCACCAGACAGGTGGCCCACTGAAGCTTTCTTT
D: NA
J: TRBJ1-1
size: NA
length: 15
V: TRBV18